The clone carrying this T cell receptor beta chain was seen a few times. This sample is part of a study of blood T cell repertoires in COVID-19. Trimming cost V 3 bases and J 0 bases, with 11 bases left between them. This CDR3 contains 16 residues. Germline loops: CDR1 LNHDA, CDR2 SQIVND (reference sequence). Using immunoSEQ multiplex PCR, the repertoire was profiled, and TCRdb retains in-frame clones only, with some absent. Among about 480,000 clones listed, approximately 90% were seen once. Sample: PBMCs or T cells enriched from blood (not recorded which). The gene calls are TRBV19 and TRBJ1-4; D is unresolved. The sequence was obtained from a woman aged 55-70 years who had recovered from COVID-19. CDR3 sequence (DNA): TGTGCCAGTAGTATGGGGAGGCGTGCAACTAATGAAAAACTGTTTTTT. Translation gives CASSMGRRATNEKLFF.